This T cell receptor beta chain was recorded in a study of T cells in Graves' hyperthyroidism and ophthalmopathy. In the study overall: Blood was drawn when the patient was first diagnosed and still untreated. General study results and limits: Prediction of ophthalmopathy progression came a median approximately 6.6 months pre-onset.

Patients between 18 and 65 years old had hyperthyroidism, newly diagnosed and lasting under 2 months. Diagnosis relied on clinical symptoms, serum thyroxine and TRAb, thyroid ultrasound and orbital computed tomography. Note on this clonotype: What it binds is not known.

Amplified regions were TCR beta CDR3 sequences from RNA transcripts. RT-PCR in the first round (using the HTBI primer set) targeted the TCR CDR3. MiXCR, run by TCRdb on the multiplex PCR reads, gives a single entry per CDR3 protein. Here the sample spans approximately 320,000 distinct CDR3 sequences, approximately 16% being singletons. Looked up from germline, CDR1 is LNHDA and CDR2 is SQIVND (reference sequence). There are 15 residues in the CDR3. V shed 6 bases and J shed 0 bases, with 9 bases lying between them. The receptor comes from a man aged 25 to 40 with Graves' hyperthyroidism. Sequencing used blood. The rearrangement joins TRBV19 to TRBJ2-6; no definite D call. CDR3 bases: TGTGCCAGTAGGGCCAGGAACTCTGGGGCCAACGTCCTGACTTTC. Amino acid sequence: CASRARNSGANVLTF.